Here is one TCR beta chain with its context. Antigen: not known. The sample is drawn from a study of blood T cells in healthy people across ages. Study-level points and caveats: Expanded clonotype changes were possibly confounded by unknown donor CMV status.

This CDR3 region has 12 residues. Germline CDR1 is SGDLS and CDR2 is YYNGEE. The V segment lost 3 bases and the J segment 10 bases; nucleotides outside the gene matches: 4. PCR was performed a second time for about 7 to 11 cycles using a sample-barcoded 5' primer and a J-beta primer mix. Unique molecular identifiers of 12 random nucleotides labeled each cDNA. One entry per CDR3 protein, called by TCRdb with MiXCR from the 5' RACE reads. The sample holds 920,000 or so distinct CDR3 sequences; 45% are singletons and the top ten take about 20%. The sequence came from a woman aged 60 to 75 in good health. V gene TRBV9 combines with J gene TRBJ2-3, with 8 nucleotides matching TRBD1. The specimen sequenced was blood. This chain's CDR3 is CASSADRGAQYF. CDR3 in DNA: TGTGCCAGCAGCGCCGACAGGGGTGCGCAGTATTTT.